These 5 T cell receptor beta chains were sequenced from one sample in a study. A single record per CDR3 protein comes from TCRdb applying MiXCR to the 5' RACE reads. The sample shows fewer than 80,000 distinct CDR3 sequences, about 20% of them seen only once. The specimen was memory CD4+ T cells sorted from a lymph node. Subset denoted: memory CD4+ T cells, CD4+CD45RO+CD25-. These receptors all stem from a female donor with breast cancer.

This clonotype was detected many times. The chain combines TRBV6-2 or TRBV6-3 with TRBJ2-2; 7 bases line up with TRBD2. Germline values: CDR1 MNHEY, CDR2 SVGEGT. The CDR3 consists of 15 residues. Germline trimming cut 3 bases from V and 1 base from J; bases unmatched to any gene: 2. The CDR3 nucleotides read TGTGCCAGCAGTTATAGCGGGCGGAACACCGGGGAGCTGTTTTTT. Translated: CASSYSGRNTGELFF.

The rearrangement joins TRBV7-2 to TRBJ1-2; D remains unclear. Trimming stripped 1 base from V and 3 bases from J, with 9 bases between. Germline values: CDR1 SGHTA, CDR2 FQGNSA. The CDR3 sequence is 14 residues long. Written as DNA, the CDR3 is TGTGCCAGCAGCTTAGAACGCAGAGACTATGGCTACACCTTC. Its translation: CASSLERRDYGYTF.

The chain recombines TRBV6-5 with TRBJ1-1, with 8 bases aligning to TRBD1. V lost 7 bases and J lost 6; bases outside the gene matches: 7. CDR1 and CDR2 from the germline V gene are MNHEY and SVGAGI. The CDR3 loop spans 13 amino acids. For the CDR3, the DNA is TGTGCCAGCACCGGGACAGGAGACGCTGAAGCTTTCTTT. Residues: CASTGTGDAEAFF.

The sample holds a few counts of this clonotype. CDR3 amino acids: CASRRTGTFWGANVLTF. The DNA of the CDR3 is TGTGCCAGCAGAAGGACAGGAACCTTTTGGGGGGCCAACGTCCTGACTTTC. The J gene is TRBJ2-6, the V gene TRBV12-3 or TRBV12-4, with TRBD1 matching over 7 bases. This CDR3 region has 17 residues. The V segment lost 6 bases and the J segment 4 bases; nucleotides outside the gene matches: 12.

This clonotype has ten or more counts. The J gene is TRBJ2-7, the V gene TRBV29-1, with D possibly TRBD1 on 6 matching bases. V gave up 4 bases and J gave up 5 bases, with 18 bases separating them. This CDR3 comprises 14 residues. Germline values: CDR1 SQVTM, CDR2 ANQGSEA. Here the CDR3 DNA reads TGCAGCGTTGCACCGGGACAAATGAAGGACGAGCAGTACTTC. It codes for CSVAPGQMKDEQYF.